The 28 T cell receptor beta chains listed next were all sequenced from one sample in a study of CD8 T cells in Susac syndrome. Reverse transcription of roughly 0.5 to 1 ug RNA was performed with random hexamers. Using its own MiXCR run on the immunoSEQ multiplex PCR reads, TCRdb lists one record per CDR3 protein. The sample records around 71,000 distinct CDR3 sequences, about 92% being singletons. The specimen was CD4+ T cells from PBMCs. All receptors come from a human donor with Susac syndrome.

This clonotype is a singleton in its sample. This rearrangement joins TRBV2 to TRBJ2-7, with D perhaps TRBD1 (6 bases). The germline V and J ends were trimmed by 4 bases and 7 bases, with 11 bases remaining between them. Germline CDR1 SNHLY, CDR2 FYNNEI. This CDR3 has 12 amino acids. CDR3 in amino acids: CASSVQGVEQYF. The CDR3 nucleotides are TGTGCCAGCAGTGTACAGGGAGTGGAGCAGTACTTC. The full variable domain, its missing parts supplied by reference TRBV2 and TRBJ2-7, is EPEVTQTPSHQVTQMGQEVILRCVPISNHLYFYWYRQILGQKVEFLVSFYNNEISEKSEIFDDQFSVERPDGSNFTLKIRSTKLEDSAMYFCASSVQGVEQYFGPGTRLTVT.

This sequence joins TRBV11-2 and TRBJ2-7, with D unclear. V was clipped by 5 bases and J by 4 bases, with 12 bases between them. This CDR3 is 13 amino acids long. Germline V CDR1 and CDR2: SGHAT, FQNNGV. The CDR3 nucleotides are TGTGCCAGCAGCAACCTTCTGGCGTACGAGCAGTACTTC. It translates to CASSNLLAYEQYF.

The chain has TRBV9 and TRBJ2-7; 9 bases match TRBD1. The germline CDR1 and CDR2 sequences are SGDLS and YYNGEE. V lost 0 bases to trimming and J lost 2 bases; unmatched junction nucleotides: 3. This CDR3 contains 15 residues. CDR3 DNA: TGTGCCAGCAGCGTAGGGGACAGGGTCGCCTACGAGCAGTACTTC. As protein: CASSVGDRVAYEQYF.

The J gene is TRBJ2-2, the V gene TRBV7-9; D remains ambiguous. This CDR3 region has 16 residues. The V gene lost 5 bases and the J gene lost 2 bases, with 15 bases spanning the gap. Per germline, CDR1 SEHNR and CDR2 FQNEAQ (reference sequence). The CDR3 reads CASSINYGLNTGELFF. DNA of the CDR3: TGTGCCAGCAGCATCAACTACGGGTTAAACACCGGGGAGCTGTTTTTT.

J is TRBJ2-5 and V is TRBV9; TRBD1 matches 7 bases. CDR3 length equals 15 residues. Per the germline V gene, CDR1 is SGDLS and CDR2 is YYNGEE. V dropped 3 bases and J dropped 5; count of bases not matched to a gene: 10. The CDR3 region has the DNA TGTGCCAGCAGCGGACCGACAGGGAGTGCTGAGACCCAGTACTTC. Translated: CASSGPTGSAETQYF.

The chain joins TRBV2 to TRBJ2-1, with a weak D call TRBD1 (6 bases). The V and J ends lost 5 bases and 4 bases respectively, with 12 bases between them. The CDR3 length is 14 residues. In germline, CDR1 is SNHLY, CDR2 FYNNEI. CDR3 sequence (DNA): TGTGCCAGCAGTAGACAGGTGCTTTACAATGAGCAGTTCTTC. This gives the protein CASSRQVLYNEQFF.

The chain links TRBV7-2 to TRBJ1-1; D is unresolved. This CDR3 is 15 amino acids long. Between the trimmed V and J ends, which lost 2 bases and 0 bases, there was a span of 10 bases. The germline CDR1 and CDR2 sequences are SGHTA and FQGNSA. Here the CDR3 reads CASSLNSGLNTEAFF. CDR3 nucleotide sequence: TGTGCCAGCAGCTTAAATTCGGGGTTGAACACTGAAGCTTTCTTT. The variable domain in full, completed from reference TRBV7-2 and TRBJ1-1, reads GAGVSQSPSNKVTEKGKDVELRCDPISGHTALYWYRQSLGQGLEFLIYFQGNSAPDKSGLPSDRFSAERTGGSVSTLTIQRTQQEDSAVYLCASSLNSGLNTEAFFGQGTRLTVV.

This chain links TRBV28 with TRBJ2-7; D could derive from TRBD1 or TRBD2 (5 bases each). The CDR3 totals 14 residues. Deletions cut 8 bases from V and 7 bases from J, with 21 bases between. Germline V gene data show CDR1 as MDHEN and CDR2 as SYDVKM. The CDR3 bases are TGTGCCAGCGGCTCTTGGGACCAGAGAGGGGAGCAGTACTTC. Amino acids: CASGSWDQRGEQYF.

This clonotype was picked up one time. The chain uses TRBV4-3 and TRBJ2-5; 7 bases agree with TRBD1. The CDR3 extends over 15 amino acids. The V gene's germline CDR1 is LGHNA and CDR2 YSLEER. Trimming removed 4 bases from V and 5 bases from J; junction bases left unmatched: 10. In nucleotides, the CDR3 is TGCGCCAGCAGCCTGTACTCGACAGGGCGGGAGACCCAGTACTTC. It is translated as CASSLYSTGRETQYF.

This CDR3 is CASSLRGGRNQPQHF. Written as DNA, the CDR3 is TGTGCCAGCAGTTTGCGTGGGGGCCGCAATCAGCCCCAGCATTTT. The chain carries TRBV12-3 or TRBV12-4 and TRBJ1-5; D is perhaps TRBD1 (6 bases). There are 15 residues in the CDR3. V was pared by 3 bases and J by 2 bases, with 11 bases between.

CDR3: CASSRSWGAYEQYF. The CDR3 bases are TGTGCCAGCAGTCGTAGTTGGGGGGCGTACGAGCAGTACTTC. The rearrangement uses TRBV9 and TRBJ2-7, with D perhaps matching TRBD1 or TRBD2 (6 bases each). This CDR3 spans 14 amino acids. The germline V gene has CDR1 SGDLS and CDR2 YYNGEE. The V end lost 5 bases, the J end lost 4 bases, and 16 bases lay between the germline ends.

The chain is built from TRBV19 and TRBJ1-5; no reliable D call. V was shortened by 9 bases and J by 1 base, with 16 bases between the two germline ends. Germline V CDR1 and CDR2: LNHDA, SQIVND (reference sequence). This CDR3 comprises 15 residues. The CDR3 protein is CASREREISNQPQHF. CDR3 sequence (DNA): TGTGCCAGCCGAGAAAGGGAGATCAGCAATCAGCCCCAGCATTTT. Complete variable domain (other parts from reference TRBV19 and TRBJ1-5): DGGITQSPKYLFRKEGQNVTLSCEQNLNHDAMYWYRQDPGQGLRLIYYSQIVNDFQKGDIAEGYSVSREKKESFPLTVTSAQKNPTAFYLCASREREISNQPQHFGDGTRLSIL.

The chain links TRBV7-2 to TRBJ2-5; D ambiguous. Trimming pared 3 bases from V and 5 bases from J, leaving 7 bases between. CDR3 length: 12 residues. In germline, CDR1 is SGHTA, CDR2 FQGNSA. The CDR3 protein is CASSFPGETQYF. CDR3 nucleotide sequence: TGTGCCAGCAGCTTTCCTGGGGAGACCCAGTACTTC.

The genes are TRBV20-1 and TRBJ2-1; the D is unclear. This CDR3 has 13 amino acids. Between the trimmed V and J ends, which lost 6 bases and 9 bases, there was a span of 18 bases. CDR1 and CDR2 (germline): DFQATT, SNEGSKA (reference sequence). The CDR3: CSAAPSVLSEQFF. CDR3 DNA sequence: TGCAGTGCGGCCCCTTCCGTTCTCAGTGAGCAGTTCTTC.

DNA for the CDR3: TGTGCCAGTAGTAAAGGGACAGACCTACTCACAGATACGCAGTATTTT. Protein sequence: CASSKGTDLLTDTQYF. V and J are TRBV19 and TRBJ2-3, with 7 positions matching TRBD1. Unmatched junction bases numbered 9, after V lost 4 bases and J lost 2 bases. This CDR3 region has 16 residues. Per the germline V gene, CDR1 is LNHDA and CDR2 is SQIVND (reference sequence). Complete variable domain (other parts from reference TRBV19 and TRBJ2-3): DGGITQSPKYLFRKEGQNVTLSCEQNLNHDAMYWYRQDPGQGLRLIYYSQIVNDFQKGDIAEGYSVSREKKESFPLTVTSAQKNPTAFYLCASSKGTDLLTDTQYFGPGTRLTVL.

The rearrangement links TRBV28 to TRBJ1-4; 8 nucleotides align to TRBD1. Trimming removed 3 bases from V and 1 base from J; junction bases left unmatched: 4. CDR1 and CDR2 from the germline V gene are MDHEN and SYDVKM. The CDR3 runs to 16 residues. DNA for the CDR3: TGTGCCAGCAGTTTGACAGGGGTTGGAACTAATGAAAAACTGTTTTTT. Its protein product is CASSLTGVGTNEKLFF. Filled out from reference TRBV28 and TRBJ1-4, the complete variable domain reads DVKVTQSSRYLVKRTGEKVFLECVQDMDHENMFWYRQDPGLGLRLIYFSYDVKMKEKGDIPEGYSVSREKKERFSLILESASTNQTSMYLCASSLTGVGTNEKLFFGSGTQLSVL.

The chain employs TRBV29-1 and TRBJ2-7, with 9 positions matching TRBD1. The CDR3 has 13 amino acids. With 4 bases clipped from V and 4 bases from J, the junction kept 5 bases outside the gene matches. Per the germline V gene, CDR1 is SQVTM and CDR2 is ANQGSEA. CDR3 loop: CSVVGQGEYEQYF. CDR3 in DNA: TGCAGCGTTGTGGGACAGGGTGAATACGAGCAGTACTTC.

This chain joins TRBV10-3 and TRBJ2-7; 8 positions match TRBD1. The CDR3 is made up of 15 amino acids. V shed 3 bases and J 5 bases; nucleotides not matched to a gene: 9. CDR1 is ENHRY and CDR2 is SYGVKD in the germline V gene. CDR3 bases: TGTGCCATCAGTGAACTCGGGACAGGTCATGACGAGCAGTACTTC. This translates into CAISELGTGHDEQYF.

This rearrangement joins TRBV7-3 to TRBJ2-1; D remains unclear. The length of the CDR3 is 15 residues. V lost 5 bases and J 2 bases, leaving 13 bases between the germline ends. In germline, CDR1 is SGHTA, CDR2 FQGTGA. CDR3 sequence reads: CASSPDQRTYNEQFF. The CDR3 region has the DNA TGTGCCAGCAGCCCCGATCAGCGTACCTACAATGAGCAGTTCTTC.

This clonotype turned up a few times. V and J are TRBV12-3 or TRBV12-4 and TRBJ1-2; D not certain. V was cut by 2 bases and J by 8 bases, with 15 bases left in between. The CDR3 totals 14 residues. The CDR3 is CASSLLHSLRGYTF. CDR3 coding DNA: TGTGCCAGCAGTTTACTCCACAGCCTCCGAGGCTACACCTTC.

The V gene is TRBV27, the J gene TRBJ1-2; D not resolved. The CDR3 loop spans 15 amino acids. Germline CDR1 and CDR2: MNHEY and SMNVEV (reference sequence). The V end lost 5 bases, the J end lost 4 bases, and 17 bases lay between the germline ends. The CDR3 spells CASSEHSRVGYGYTF. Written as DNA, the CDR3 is TGTGCCAGCAGTGAACACAGTAGGGTTGGCTATGGCTACACCTTC.

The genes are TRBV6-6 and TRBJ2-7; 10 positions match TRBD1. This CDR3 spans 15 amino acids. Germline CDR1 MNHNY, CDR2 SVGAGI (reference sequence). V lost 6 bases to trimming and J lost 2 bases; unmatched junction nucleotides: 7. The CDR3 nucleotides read TGTGCCAGCAGCATCCGGGACAGGGGACCCTACGAGCAGTACTTC. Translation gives CASSIRDRGPYEQYF.

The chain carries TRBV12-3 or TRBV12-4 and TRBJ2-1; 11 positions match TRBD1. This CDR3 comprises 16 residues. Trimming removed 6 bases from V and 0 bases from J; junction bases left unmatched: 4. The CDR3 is CASRPGTGGSYNEQFF. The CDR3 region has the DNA TGTGCCAGCAGACCTGGGACAGGGGGCTCCTACAATGAGCAGTTCTTC.

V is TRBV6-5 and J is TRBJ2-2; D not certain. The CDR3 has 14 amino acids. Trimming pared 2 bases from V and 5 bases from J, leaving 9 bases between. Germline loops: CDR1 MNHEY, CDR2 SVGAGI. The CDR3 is CASSYPSTTGELFF. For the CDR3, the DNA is TGTGCCAGCAGTTACCCGTCAACGACCGGGGAGCTGTTTTTT.

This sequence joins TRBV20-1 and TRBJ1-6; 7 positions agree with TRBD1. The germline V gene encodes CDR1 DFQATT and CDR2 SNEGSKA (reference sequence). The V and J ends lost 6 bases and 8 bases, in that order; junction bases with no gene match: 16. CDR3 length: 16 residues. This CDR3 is CSAAMMDRDSDSPLHF. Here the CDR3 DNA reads TGCAGTGCGGCAATGATGGACCGGGACAGCGATTCACCCCTCCACTTT.

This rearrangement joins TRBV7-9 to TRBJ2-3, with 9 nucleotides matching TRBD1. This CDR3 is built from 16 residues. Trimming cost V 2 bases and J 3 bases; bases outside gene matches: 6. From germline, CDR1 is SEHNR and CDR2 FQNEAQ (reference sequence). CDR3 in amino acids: CASSLQGTGWTDTQYF. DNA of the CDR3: TGTGCCAGCAGCTTACAAGGGACAGGGTGGACAGATACGCAGTATTTT.

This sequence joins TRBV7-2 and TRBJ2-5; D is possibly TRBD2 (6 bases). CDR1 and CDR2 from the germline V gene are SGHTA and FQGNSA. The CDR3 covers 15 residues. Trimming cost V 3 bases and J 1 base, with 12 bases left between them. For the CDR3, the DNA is TGTGCCAGCAGCTTCAAAGCGGGCCCCCAAGAGACCCAGTACTTC. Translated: CASSFKAGPQETQYF. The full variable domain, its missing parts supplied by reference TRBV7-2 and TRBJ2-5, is GAGVSQSPSNKVTEKGKDVELRCDPISGHTALYWYRQSLGQGLEFLIYFQGNSAPDKSGLPSDRFSAERTGGSVSTLTIQRTQQEDSAVYLCASSFKAGPQETQYFGPGTRLLVL.

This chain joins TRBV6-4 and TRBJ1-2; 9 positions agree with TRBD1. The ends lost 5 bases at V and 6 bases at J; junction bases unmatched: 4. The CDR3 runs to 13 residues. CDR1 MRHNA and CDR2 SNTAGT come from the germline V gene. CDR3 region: CASSSDRGHGYTF. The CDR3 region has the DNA TGTGCCAGCAGTTCGGACAGGGGCCATGGCTACACCTTC.